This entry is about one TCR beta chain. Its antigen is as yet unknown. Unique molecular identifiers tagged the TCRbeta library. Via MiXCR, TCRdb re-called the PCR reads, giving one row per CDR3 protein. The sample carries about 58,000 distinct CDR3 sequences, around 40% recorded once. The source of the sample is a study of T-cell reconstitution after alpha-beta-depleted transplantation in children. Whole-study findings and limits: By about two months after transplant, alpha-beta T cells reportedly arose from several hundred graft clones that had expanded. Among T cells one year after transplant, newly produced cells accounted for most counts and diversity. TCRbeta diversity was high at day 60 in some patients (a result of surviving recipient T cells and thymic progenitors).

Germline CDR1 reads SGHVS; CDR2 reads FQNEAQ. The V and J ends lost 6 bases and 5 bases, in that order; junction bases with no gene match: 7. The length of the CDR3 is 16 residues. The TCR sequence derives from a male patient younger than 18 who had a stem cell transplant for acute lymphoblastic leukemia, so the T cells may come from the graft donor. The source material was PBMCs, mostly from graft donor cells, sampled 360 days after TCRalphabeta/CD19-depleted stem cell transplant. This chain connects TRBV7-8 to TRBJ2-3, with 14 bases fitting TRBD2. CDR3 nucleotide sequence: TGTGCCAGCAGTTCACCCGGACTAGCGGGGGGAGATACGCAGTATTTT. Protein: CASSSPGLAGGDTQYF.